The T cell receptor (beta chain) described here comes from a study of blood T cells in healthy people across ages. On the study more broadly: About one barcoded beta molecule per two T cells was captured by template switching.

Healthy individuals of Caucasian origin from Russia, aged roughly 6 to 100, served as donors. Samples each had at least 6 micrograms of total RNA extracted. This clonotype was detected only a few times. Antigen: not known. The authors ran a second PCR of about 6 to 11 cycles using a sample-barcoded 5' primer and a J-beta primer mix. TCRdb re-called the 5' RACE reads through MiXCR, storing one row per CDR3 protein. The sample has 600,000 to 800,000 distinct CDR3 sequences, roughly 20% seen once. Notes on the study in general: Strongly correlated with naive T cell percentage was TCR beta diversity.

Unmatched junction bases numbered 7, after V lost 0 bases and J lost 3 bases. Germline V CDR1 and CDR2: MNHEY, SVGAGI. CDR3 size: 18 residues. The sequence was collected from a man aged 70-80 years in good health. The genes are TRBV6-5 and TRBJ2-1; 11 bases match TRBD2. The sequenced sample was blood. This chain's CDR3 is CASSYSGASGRFYNEQFF. CDR3 coding DNA: TGTGCCAGCAGTTACTCAGGGGCTAGCGGGAGGTTCTACAATGAGCAGTTCTTC.